These T cell receptor beta chains were read from a single sample in a study of response to subunit inactivated influenza vaccine. TCRdb fed the RT-PCR reads into MiXCR, producing one record per CDR3 protein. Among about 170,000 distinct CDR3 sequences, around 10% were seen once, and the ten largest hold roughly 40%. The material sequenced was CD8+ T cells sorted from PBMCs, taken less than 30 months after vaccination. The receptor source for this set is a man between 50 and 75 years old who received an inactivated influenza vaccine. The conserved cysteine and the conserved F or W are not part of the CDR3 here. Each record gives: J gene, V gene, CDR3 protein.

J: TRBJ2-2; V: TRBV6-2/TRBV6-3; CDR3: ASTNRDRFVGELF
J: TRBJ2-1; V: TRBV6-2/TRBV6-3; CDR3: ASSYSLLKDSRFYNEQF
J: TRBJ2-7; V: TRBV25-1; CDR3: ASSEYLGTTKNEQY
J: TRBJ2-1; V: TRBV2; CDR3: ASSPLSVVAYNEQF
J: TRBJ2-4; V: TRBV11-1; CDR3: ASSPDWGLAGKVARNIQY
J: TRBJ2-7; V: TRBV7-2; CDR3: ASSVYRGTYEQY
J: TRBJ2-3; V: TRBV5-5; CDR3: ASSYGHSLVGDTQY
J: TRBJ2-1; V: TRBV4-1; CDR3: ASSGLADSYNEQF
J: TRBJ2-1; V: TRBV6-2/TRBV6-3; CDR3: ASRWGNEQF
J: TRBJ2-7; V: TRBV7-6; CDR3: ASSLALWQGVDEQY
J: TRBJ2-7; V: TRBV2; CDR3: ASEAGASSYEQY
J: TRBJ2-5; V: TRBV7-9; CDR3: ASSPGTSGFLQETQY
J: TRBJ2-3; V: TRBV12-3/TRBV12-4; CDR3: ASSFEGGPSTDTQY
J: TRBJ2-7; V: TRBV15; CDR3: ATSNTLDEQY
J: TRBJ2-7; V: TRBV29-1; CDR3: SVPKGRAGEGHEQY
J: TRBJ2-5; V: TRBV18; CDR3: ASSYRDTPQETQY
J: TRBJ2-1; V: TRBV3-1; CDR3: ASSQGFSGGLFNEQF
J: TRBJ2-7; V: TRBV20-1; CDR3: SARGSERYEQY
J: TRBJ2-1; V: TRBV28; CDR3: ASSPSEGDNNEQF
J: TRBJ1-2; V: TRBV29-1; CDR3: SVELAANGYT
J: TRBJ1-2; V: TRBV6-1; CDR3: ASSFTGNNYGYT
J: TRBJ1-3; V: TRBV4-3; CDR3: ASSEDRISGNTIY
J: TRBJ1-6; V: TRBV6-1; CDR3: ASSRGWGSPLH
J: TRBJ2-7; V: TRBV4-1; CDR3: ASSQDVHPSEQY
J: TRBJ2-3; V: TRBV4-1; CDR3: ASKIGTGMPDTQY
J: TRBJ2-1; V: TRBV4-3; CDR3: ASSQDLALGGREFYNEQF
J: TRBJ2-6; V: TRBV6-1; CDR3: ASSKIGGEGVPGANVLT
J: TRBJ2-1; V: TRBV29-1; CDR3: SVDGLAVSSYNEQF
J: TRBJ2-2; V: TRBV7-9; CDR3: ASSLIGASTGELF
J: TRBJ2-5; V: TRBV7-9; CDR3: ASSNRDFEVETQY
J: TRBJ1-1; V: TRBV5-1; CDR3: ASSLTLDGNTEAF
J: TRBJ2-1; V: TRBV29-1; CDR3: SVYGGNYNEQF
J: TRBJ2-1; V: TRBV4-3; CDR3: ASSSPARGQGPDEQF
J: TRBJ2-5; V: TRBV11-2; CDR3: ASSFNSDLRAETQY
J: TRBJ2-1; V: TRBV29-1; CDR3: SVEMDSRDPNEQF
J: TRBJ2-7; V: TRBV11-1; CDR3: ASSKERGVSSYEQY
J: TRBJ2-5; V: TRBV6-2/TRBV6-3; CDR3: ASSYPSAAEENQETQY
J: TRBJ1-1; V: TRBV9; CDR3: ASSLTSVWDTEAF
J: TRBJ2-1; V: TRBV28; CDR3: ASSGRSDYNEQF
J: TRBJ2-3; V: TRBV7-6; CDR3: ASTTPGWDTDTQY
J: TRBJ2-7; V: TRBV27; CDR3: ASSPGDTYEQY
J: TRBJ1-6; V: TRBV28; CDR3: ASSLRGGRGSPLH
J: TRBJ2-3; V: TRBV5-1; CDR3: ASSLMVLTSGASTDTQY
J: TRBJ2-2; V: TRBV4-3; CDR3: ASSQGLAGGITGELF
J: TRBJ1-2; V: TRBV20-1; CDR3: SARVPHRGTNYGYT
J: TRBJ2-1; V: TRBV7-6; CDR3: ASSLTYNEQF
J: TRBJ1-5; V: TRBV12-3/TRBV12-4; CDR3: ASSLGVGTGANQPQH